This T cell receptor (beta chain) emerged from a study of T cell responses to AZD1222 COVID-19 vaccine. Study in general: Second doses were pooled across both intervals (about 4 or about 12 weeks). General observations from the study: White British people made up most donors, females outnumbered males, and clonal diversity was possibly underestimated. Spike was spanned by vaccine-associated CD4 TCRs, which were dominant at 160-218 and 743-854.

Only in-frame clones appear in the TCRdb table, and some are missing; sequencing was by immunoSEQ multiplex PCR. The table has tens of thousands of clones, around nine tenths seen once. Worth noting for this clone: Its antigen remains unidentified.

From germline, CDR1 is LGHDT and CDR2 YNNKEL (reference sequence). V lost 3 bases, J lost 10 bases, and 7 bases lay in between. CDR3 length equals 12 residues. The TCR was taken from an adult in good health. The chain carries TRBV3-1 (or the pseudogene TRBV3-2) and TRBJ1-6; D not resolved. The source material was peripheral blood, sampled on day 0 of AZD1222 vaccination. The CDR3 DNA sequence: TGTGCCAGCAGCCAGTCTGGGTCACCCCTCCACTTT. As protein: CASSQSGSPLHF.